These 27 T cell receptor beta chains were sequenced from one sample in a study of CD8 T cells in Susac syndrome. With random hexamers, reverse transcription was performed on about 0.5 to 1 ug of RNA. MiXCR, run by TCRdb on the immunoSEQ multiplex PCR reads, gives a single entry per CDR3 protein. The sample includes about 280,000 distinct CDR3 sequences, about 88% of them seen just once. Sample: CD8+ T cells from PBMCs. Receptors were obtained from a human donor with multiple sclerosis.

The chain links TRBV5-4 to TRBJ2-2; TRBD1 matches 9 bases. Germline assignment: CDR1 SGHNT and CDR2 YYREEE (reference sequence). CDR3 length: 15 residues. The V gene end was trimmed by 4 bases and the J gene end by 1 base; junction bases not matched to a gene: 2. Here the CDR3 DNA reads TGTGCCAGCAGCCGACAGGGGGAGAACACCGGGGAGCTGTTTTTT. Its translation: CASSRQGENTGELFF.

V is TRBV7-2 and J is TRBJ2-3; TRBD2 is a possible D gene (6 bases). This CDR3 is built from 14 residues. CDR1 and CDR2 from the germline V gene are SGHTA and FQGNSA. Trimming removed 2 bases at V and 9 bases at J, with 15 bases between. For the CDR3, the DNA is TGTGCCAGCAGCTTATACCGGGAGTACAGGACGCAGTATTTT. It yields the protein CASSLYREYRTQYF.

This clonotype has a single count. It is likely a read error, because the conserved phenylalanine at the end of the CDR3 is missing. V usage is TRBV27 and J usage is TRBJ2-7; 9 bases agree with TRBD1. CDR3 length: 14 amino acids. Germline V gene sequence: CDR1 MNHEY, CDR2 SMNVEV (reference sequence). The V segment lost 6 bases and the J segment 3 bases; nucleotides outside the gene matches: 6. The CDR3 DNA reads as TGTGCCAGCAGCCCAGGGACAGGGAACTACGAGCAGTACCTC. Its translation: CASSPGTGNYEQYL.

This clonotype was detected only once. This CDR3 is CASNRGGRVNSPLHF. The CDR3, as DNA: TGTGCCAGCAACCGAGGGGGGCGGGTCAATTCACCCCTCCACTTT. The chain employs TRBV27 and TRBJ1-6; D possibly corresponds to TRBD1 (6 bases). This CDR3 contains 15 residues. Trimming left V 7 bases short and J 7 bases short, with 17 bases between. CDR1 MNHEY and CDR2 SMNVEV come from the germline V gene (reference sequence).

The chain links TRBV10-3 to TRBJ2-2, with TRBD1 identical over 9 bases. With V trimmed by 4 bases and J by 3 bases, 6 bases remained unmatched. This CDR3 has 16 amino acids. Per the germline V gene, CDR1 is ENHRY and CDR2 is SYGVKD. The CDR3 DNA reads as TGTGCCATCAGTGGACAGGGGGTGTTTGACACCGGGGAGCTGTTTTTT. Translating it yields CAISGQGVFDTGELFF.

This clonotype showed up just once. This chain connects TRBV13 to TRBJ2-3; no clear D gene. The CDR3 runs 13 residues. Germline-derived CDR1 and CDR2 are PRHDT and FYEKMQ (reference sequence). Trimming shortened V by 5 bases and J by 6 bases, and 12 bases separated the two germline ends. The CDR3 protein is CASSPQPEDTQYF. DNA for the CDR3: TGTGCCAGCAGCCCCCAGCCTGAGGATACGCAGTATTTT.

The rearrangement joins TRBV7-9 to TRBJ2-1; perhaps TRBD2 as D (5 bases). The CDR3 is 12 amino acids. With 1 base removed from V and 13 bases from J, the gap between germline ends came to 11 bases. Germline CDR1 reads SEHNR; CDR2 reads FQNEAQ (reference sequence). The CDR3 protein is CASSLGSDLQFF. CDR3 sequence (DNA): TGTGCCAGCAGCTTAGGTTCGGACTTACAGTTCTTC.

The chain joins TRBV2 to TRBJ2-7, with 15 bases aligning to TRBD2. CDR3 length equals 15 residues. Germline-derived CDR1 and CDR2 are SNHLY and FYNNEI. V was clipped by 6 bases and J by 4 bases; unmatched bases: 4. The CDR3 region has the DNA TGTGCCAGCAGGGGACTAGCGGGAGGTGTGTACGAGCAGTACTTC. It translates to CASRGLAGGVYEQYF.

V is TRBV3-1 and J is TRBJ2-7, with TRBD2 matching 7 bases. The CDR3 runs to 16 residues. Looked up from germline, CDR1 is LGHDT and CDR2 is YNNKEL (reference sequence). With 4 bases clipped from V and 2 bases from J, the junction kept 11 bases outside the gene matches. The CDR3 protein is CASSPPGWGGTYEQYF. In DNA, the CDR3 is TGTGCCAGCAGCCCCCCGGGGTGGGGGGGGACCTACGAGCAGTACTTC.

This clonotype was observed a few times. The CDR3 sequence: CASSPSSLAGEAYEQYF. CDR3 nucleotide sequence: TGTGCCAGCAGCCCCTCATCCCTAGCGGGGGAAGCCTACGAGCAGTACTTC. This chain connects TRBV11-2 to TRBJ2-7; TRBD2 matches at 10 bases. CDR1 and CDR2 from the germline V gene are SGHAT and FQNNGV. The CDR3 has 17 residues. V lost 5 bases to trimming and J lost 2 bases; unmatched junction nucleotides: 12.

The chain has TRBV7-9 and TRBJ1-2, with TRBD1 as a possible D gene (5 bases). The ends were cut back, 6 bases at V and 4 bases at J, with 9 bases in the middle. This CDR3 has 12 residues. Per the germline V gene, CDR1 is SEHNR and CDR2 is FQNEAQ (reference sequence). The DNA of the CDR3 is TGTGCCAGCAGTTCCGACAGCTATGGCTACACCTTC. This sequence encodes CASSSDSYGYTF.

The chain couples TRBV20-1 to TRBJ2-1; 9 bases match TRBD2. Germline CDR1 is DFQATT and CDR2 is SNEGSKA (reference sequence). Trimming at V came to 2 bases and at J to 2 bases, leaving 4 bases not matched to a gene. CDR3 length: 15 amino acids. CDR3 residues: CSARLLAGAYNEQFF. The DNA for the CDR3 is TGCAGTGCTAGACTACTAGCGGGCGCCTACAATGAGCAGTTCTTC.

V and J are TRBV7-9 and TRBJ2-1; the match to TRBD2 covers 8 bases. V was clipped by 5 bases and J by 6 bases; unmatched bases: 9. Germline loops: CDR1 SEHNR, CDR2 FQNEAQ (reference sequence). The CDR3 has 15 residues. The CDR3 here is CASSPPSGRGNEQFF. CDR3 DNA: TGTGCCAGCAGCCCCCCAAGCGGGAGAGGCAATGAGCAGTTCTTC.

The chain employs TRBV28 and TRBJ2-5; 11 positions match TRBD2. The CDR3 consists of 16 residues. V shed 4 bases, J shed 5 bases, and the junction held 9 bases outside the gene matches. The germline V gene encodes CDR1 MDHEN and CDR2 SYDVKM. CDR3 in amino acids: CASSSKGASGRETQYF. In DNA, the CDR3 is TGTGCCAGCAGTTCGAAAGGGGCTAGCGGGAGGGAGACCCAGTACTTC.

As DNA, the CDR3 is TGTGCCAGCAGTTCTTTATCGGGGGCGGGGAGAGTCAGCAATGAGCAGTTCTTC. Translating gives CASSSLSGAGRVSNEQFF. This chain uses TRBV27 with TRBJ2-1, with D tentatively TRBD1 or TRBD2 (6 bases each). The V gene's germline CDR1 is MNHEY and CDR2 SMNVEV (reference sequence). Trimming took off 4 bases at V and 6 bases at J, with 25 bases between the two ends. This CDR3 is 18 amino acids long.

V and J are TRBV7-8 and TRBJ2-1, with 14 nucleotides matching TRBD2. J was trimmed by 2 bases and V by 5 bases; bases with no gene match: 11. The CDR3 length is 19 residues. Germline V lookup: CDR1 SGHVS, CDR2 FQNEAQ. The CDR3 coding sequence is TGTGCCAGCAGCCTGGGACTAGCGGGAGACCAAAGCCCCTACAATGAGCAGTTCTTC. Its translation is CASSLGLAGDQSPYNEQFF.

CDR3 sequence: CASNKNQETQYF. DNA of the CDR3: TGTGCCAGCAATAAAAACCAAGAGACCCAGTACTTC. J is TRBJ2-5 and V is TRBV6-2 or TRBV6-3, with D uncertain. This CDR3 is 12 amino acids long. Trimming stripped 7 bases from V and 0 bases from J, with 6 bases between. Germline V gene data show CDR1 as MNHEY and CDR2 as SVGEGT.

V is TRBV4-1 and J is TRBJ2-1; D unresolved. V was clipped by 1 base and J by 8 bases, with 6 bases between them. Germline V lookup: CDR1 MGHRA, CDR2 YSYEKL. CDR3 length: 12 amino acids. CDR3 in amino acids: CASSQVRDEQFF. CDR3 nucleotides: TGCGCCAGCAGCCAAGTAAGGGATGAGCAGTTCTTC.

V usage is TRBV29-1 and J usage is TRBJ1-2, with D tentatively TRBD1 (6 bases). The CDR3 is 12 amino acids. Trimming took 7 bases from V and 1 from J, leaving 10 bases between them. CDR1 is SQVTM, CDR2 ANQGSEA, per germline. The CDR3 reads CSAPDSNYGYTF. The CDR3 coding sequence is TGCAGCGCTCCGGACAGTAACTATGGCTACACCTTC.

For the CDR3, the DNA is TGTGCCAGCCGTGAGAACGGGGACGAGCAGTACTTC. It is translated as CASRENGDEQYF. The gene calls are TRBV5-6 and TRBJ2-7, with D possibly being TRBD2 (5 bases). Germline V gives CDR1 SGHDT, CDR2 YYEEEE. V was shortened by 7 bases and J by 5 bases, with 13 bases between the two germline ends. The CDR3 extends over 12 amino acids.

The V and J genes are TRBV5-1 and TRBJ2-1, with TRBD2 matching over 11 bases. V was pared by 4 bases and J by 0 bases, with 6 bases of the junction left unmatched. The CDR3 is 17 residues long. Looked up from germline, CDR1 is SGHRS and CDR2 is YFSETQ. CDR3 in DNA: TGCGCCAGCAGCAACGGACTAGCGGGCCTCTCCTACAATGAGCAGTTCTTC. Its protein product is CASSNGLAGLSYNEQFF.

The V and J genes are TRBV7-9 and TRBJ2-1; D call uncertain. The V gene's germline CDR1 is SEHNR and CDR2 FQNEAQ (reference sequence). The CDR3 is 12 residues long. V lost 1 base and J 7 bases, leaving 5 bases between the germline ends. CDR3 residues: CASSLVKNEQFF. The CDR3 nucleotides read TGTGCCAGCAGCTTAGTCAAGAATGAGCAGTTCTTC.

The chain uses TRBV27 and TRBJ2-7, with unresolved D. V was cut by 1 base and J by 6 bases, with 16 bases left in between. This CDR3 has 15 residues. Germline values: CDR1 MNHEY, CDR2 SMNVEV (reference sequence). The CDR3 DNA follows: TGTGCCAGCAGTTTATGCGACGGAACCGACTGCGAGCAGTACTTC. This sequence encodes CASSLCDGTDCEQYF.

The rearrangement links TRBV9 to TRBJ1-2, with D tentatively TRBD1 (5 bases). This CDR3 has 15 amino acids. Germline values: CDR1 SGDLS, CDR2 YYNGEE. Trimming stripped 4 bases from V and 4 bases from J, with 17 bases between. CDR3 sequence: CASSNPDEGTYGYTF. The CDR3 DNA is TGTGCCAGCAGCAATCCCGACGAGGGGACCTATGGCTACACCTTC.

CDR3 in DNA: TGCAGTGCCCGTCCGATAGCGGGTACTAGCAAGGAGACCCAGTACTTC. This translates into CSARPIAGTSKETQYF. The chain recombines TRBV20-1 with TRBJ2-5, with 7 bases lining up with TRBD2. The CDR3 sequence is 16 residues long. Germline CDR1 DFQATT, CDR2 SNEGSKA (reference sequence). Trimming took 6 bases from V and 5 from J; bases not matched to a gene: 18.

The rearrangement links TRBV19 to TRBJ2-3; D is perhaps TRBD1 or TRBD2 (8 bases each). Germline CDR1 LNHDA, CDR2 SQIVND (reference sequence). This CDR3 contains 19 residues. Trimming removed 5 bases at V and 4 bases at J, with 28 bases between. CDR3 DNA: TGTGCCAGTAGTTCGATGACCCTCAGGGGGCGGGAGGAAGCAGATACGCAGTATTTT. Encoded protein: CASSSMTLRGREEADTQYF.

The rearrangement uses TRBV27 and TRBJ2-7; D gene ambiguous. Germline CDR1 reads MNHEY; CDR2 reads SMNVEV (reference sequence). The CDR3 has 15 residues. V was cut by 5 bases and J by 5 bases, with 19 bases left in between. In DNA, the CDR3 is TGTGCCAGCAGTCCCTTAGTCCACCAGGTCCACGAGCAGTACTTC. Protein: CASSPLVHQVHEQYF.